The rows below give T cell receptor beta chains drawn from one sample of a study of T cells in Graves' hyperthyroidism and ophthalmopathy. TCRdb reanalysed the multiplex PCR reads using MiXCR and keeps one entry per CDR3 protein. Of 45,000 to 55,000 distinct CDR3 sequences listed, roughly 50% were seen once; the top ten hold 30% to 40%. Specimen: peripheral blood or thyroid tissue (not recorded which). The origin of the receptors is a man aged 18 to 35 with Graves' hyperthyroidism. The CDR3 runs from the conserved cysteine through the conserved F or W. Fields, in order: CDR3 length, J gene, clone size, D gene, V gene, CDR3 protein, CDR3 DNA. D genes are given only for firm matches. Clone size is stated in some rows and not others, as once, few, many or a class when expanded.

15	TRBJ2-3	once	TRBD2	TRBV15	CATQLGGGGTDTQYF	TGTGCCACACAACTCGGCGGGGGAGGCACAGATACGCAGTATTTT
18	TRBJ2-5	many	TRBD2	TRBV24-1	CATSDPGLAGVRRETQYF	TGTGCCACCAGTGACCCGGGACTAGCGGGAGTGAGGAGAGAGACCCAGTACTTC
10	TRBJ2-5	once	-	TRBV29-1	CSVETRAQYF	TGCAGCGTTGAAACTAGGGCCCAGTACTTC
14	TRBJ2-3	-	-	TRBV2	CASSLTRTTDTQYF	TGTGCCAGCAGTTTGACAAGAACCACAGATACGCAGTATTTT
14	TRBJ2-7	-	TRBD1	TRBV10-3	CAISESGQGYEQYF	TGTGCCATCAGTGAGTCGGGACAGGGATACGAGCAGTACTTC
16	TRBJ1-5	many	-	TRBV19	CASAPVLDGSNQPQHF	TGTGCCAGTGCGCCTGTCTTAGACGGCAGCAATCAGCCCCAGCATTTT
19	TRBJ2-7	-	TRBD2	TRBV15	CATSRDGLAGHLTLKEQYF	TGTGCCACCAGCAGAGATGGGCTAGCGGGCCACCTCACCCTTAAAGAGCAGTACTTC
14	TRBJ1-6	-	-	TRBV7-2	CASRRTGSGSPLHF	TGTGCCAGCAGGAGAACAGGGTCGGGCTCACCCCTCCACTTT
14	TRBJ2-7	many	-	TRBV12-3/TRBV12-4	CASSPPSRSYEQYF	TGTGCCAGCAGCCCCCCCTCTAGGAGCTACGAGCAGTACTTC
14	TRBJ1-5	few	TRBD1	TRBV15	CATSRETGGLPQHF	TGTGCCACCAGCAGGGAGACAGGGGGCCTGCCCCAGCATTTT
15	TRBJ1-3	-	-	TRBV3-1	CASSQGEHTGNTIYF	TGCGCCAGCAGCCAAGGAGAGCATACTGGAAACACCATATATTTT
17	TRBJ2-2	-	-	TRBV19	CASRTGLDIANTGELFF	TGTGCCAGTAGAACTGGGTTGGACATCGCGAACACCGGGGAGCTGTTTTTT
12	TRBJ1-2	-	-	TRBV29-1	CSVDIRAYGYTF	TGCAGCGTTGATATTAGGGCCTATGGCTACACCTTC
16	TRBJ2-5	once	-	TRBV25-1	CATSRLGGVFGETQYF	TGTGCCACCAGCAGGCTAGGAGGGGTGTTCGGAGAGACCCAGTACTTC
14	TRBJ1-3	-	-	TRBV11-2	CASSDRSPGDTIYF	TGTGCCAGCAGCGACAGAAGCCCTGGAGACACCATATATTTT
14	TRBJ2-5	-	-	TRBV2	CASSPGITWETQYF	TGTGCCAGCAGTCCGGGAATTACTTGGGAGACCCAGTACTTC
16	TRBJ1-2	-	TRBD1	TRBV5-6	CASSLGDRGTNYGYTF	TGTGCCAGCAGCTTGGGAGACAGGGGCACTAACTATGGCTACACCTTC
14	TRBJ2-5	-	-	TRBV7-2	CASSPEGGGETQYF	TGTGCCAGCAGCCCTGAAGGGGGAGGAGAGACCCAGTACTTC
14	TRBJ2-5	-	TRBD2	TRBV25-1	CASSDHLREETQYF	TGTGCCAGCAGTGACCACTTGCGGGAGGAGACCCAGTACTTC
13	TRBJ2-2	-	-	TRBV7-9	CASSLRMAGELFF	TGTGCCAGCAGCTTAAGGATGGCCGGGGAGCTGTTTTTT
11	TRBJ1-1	many	-	TRBV6-1	CASTMNTEAFF	TGTGCCAGCACGATGAACACTGAAGCTTTCTTT
14	TRBJ1-1	many	-	TRBV6-5	CASSPTGTSTEAFF	TGTGCCAGCAGCCCGACAGGCACGAGCACTGAAGCTTTCTTT
16	TRBJ1-5	-	-	TRBV14	CASSPPGDVSNQPQHF	TGTGCCAGCAGCCCCCCCGGTGACGTTAGCAATCAGCCCCAGCATTTT
16	TRBJ2-5	-	TRBD1	TRBV7-9	CASSSPGQGEQETQYF	TGTGCCAGCAGCTCTCCGGGACAGGGCGAACAAGAGACCCAGTACTTC
12	TRBJ2-3	many	-	TRBV29-1	CSPKMGSDTQYF	TGCAGCCCGAAAATGGGGTCGGATACGCAGTATTTT
14	TRBJ1-1	-	-	TRBV7-9	CASSRDLGGTEAFF	TGTGCCAGCAGCCGCGATTTAGGGGGCACTGAAGCTTTCTTT
13	TRBJ2-7	-	TRBD1	TRBV2	CASSGTGRHEQYF	TGTGCCAGCAGCGGGACAGGACGACACGAGCAGTACTTC
14	TRBJ2-7	-	-	TRBV10-2	CASSYITQSYEQYF	TGCGCCAGCAGTTACATCACACAATCCTACGAGCAGTACTTC
12	TRBJ2-7	-	TRBD1	TRBV7-8	CASSLEPGQEYF	TGTGCCAGCAGCTTAGAACCGGGACAGGAGTACTTC
11	TRBJ2-5	-	-	TRBV29-1	CSGTAGETQYF	TGCAGCGGGACAGCGGGGGAGACCCAGTACTTC
14	TRBJ2-5	once	TRBD2	TRBV6-2/TRBV6-3	CASRQPGLAATQYF	TGTGCCAGCAGACAGCCGGGACTAGCGGCGACCCAGTACTTC